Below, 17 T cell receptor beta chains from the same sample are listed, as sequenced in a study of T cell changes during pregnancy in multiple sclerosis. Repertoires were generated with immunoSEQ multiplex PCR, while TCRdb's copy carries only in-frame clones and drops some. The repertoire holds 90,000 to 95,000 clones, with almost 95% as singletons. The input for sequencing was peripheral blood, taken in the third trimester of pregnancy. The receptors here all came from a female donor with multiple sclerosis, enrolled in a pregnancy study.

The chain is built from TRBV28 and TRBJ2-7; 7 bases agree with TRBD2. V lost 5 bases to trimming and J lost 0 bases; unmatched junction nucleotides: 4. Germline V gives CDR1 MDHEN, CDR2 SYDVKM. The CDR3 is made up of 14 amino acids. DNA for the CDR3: TGTGCCAGCAGTATAGCGGGCCGCTCCTACGAGCAGTACTTC. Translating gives CASSIAGRSYEQYF.

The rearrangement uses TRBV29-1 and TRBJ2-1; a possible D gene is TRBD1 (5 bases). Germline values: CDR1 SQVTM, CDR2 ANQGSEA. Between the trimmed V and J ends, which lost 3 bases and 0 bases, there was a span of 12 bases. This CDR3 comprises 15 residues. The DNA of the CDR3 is TGCAGCGTTGATGGGGCCAAGAGCTCCTACAATGAGCAGTTCTTC. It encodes CSVDGAKSSYNEQFF.

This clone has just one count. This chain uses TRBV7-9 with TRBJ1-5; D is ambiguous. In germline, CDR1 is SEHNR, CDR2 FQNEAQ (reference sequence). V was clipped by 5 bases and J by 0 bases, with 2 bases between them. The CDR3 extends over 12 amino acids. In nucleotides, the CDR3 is TGTGCCAGCAGCCGTAGCAATCAGCCCCAGCATTTT. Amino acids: CASSRSNQPQHF.

The CDR3 nucleotides are TGTGCCACAGCTAGCGGGAGGGAAGAGACCCAGTACTTC. It encodes CATASGREETQYF. V is TRBV10-3 and J is TRBJ2-5, with 12 bases identical to TRBD2. This CDR3 region has 13 residues. J gave up 3 bases and V 10 bases, and 3 bases lay outside the gene matches. Germline V gives CDR1 ENHRY, CDR2 SYGVKD.

The CDR3 region is CASSFNPGGRAGGLYEQYF. The CDR3 coding sequence is TGTGCCAGCAGCTTCAATCCGGGCGGTCGGGCGGGAGGCTTATACGAGCAGTACTTC. V and J are TRBV27 and TRBJ2-7, with 8 bases that match TRBD2. Unmatched junction bases numbered 23, after V lost 6 bases and J lost 4 bases. Germline CDR1 MNHEY, CDR2 SMNVEV (reference sequence). The CDR3 is 19 amino acids.

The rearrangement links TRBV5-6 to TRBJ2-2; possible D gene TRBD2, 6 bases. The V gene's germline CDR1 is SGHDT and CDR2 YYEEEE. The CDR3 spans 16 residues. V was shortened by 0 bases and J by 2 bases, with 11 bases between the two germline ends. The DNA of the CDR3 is TGTGCCAGCAGCTTGGTGCTAGCGTATAACACCGGGGAGCTGTTTTTT. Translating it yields CASSLVLAYNTGELFF.

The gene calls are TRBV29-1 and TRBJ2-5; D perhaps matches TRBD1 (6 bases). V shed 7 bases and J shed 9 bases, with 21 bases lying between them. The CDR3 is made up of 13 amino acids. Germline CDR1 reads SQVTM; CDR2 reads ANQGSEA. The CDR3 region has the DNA TGCAGCGGTTTTAACAGGGTCTCCGAGGCCCAGTACTTC. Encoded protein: CSGFNRVSEAQYF.

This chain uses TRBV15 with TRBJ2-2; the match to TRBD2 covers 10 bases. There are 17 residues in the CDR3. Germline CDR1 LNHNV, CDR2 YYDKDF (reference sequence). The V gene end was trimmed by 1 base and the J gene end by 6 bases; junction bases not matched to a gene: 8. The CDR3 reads CATSRGPSGRAPGELFF. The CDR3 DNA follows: TGTGCCACCAGCAGAGGTCCCAGCGGGAGGGCCCCCGGGGAGCTGTTTTTT.

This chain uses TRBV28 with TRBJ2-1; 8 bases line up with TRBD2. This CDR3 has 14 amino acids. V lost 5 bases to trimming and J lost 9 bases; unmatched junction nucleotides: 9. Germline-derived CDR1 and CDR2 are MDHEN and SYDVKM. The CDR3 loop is CASSKGTSFSEQFF. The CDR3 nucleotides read TGTGCCAGCAGTAAGGGGACTAGTTTCTCTGAGCAGTTCTTC. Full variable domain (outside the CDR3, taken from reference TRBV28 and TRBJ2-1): DVKVTQSSRYLVKRTGEKVFLECVQDMDHENMFWYRQDPGLGLRLIYFSYDVKMKEKGDIPEGYSVSREKKERFSLILESASTNQTSMYLCASSKGTSFSEQFFGPGTRLTVL.

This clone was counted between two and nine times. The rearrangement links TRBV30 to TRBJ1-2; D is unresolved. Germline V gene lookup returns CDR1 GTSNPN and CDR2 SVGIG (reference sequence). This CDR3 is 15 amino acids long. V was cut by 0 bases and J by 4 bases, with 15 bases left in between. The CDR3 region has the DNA TGTGCCTGGAGTGTACCCGACAAGAACAGCTATGGCTACACCTTC. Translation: CAWSVPDKNSYGYTF.

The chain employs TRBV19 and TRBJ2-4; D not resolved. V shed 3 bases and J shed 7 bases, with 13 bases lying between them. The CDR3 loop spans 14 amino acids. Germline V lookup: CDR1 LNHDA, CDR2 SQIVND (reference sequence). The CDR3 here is CASSIPPPGNIQYF. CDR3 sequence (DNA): TGTGCCAGTAGTATCCCCCCACCCGGGAACATTCAGTACTTC. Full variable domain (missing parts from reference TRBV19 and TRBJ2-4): DGGITQSPKYLFRKEGQNVTLSCEQNLNHDAMYWYRQDPGQGLRLIYYSQIVNDFQKGDIAEGYSVSREKKESFPLTVTSAQKNPTAFYLCASSIPPPGNIQYFGAGTRLSVL.

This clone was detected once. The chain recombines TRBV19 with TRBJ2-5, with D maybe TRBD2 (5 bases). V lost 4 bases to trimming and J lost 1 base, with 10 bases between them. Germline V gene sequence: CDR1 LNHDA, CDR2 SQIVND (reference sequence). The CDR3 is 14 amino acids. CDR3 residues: CASSTRRIQETQYF. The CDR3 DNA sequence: TGTGCCAGTAGTACGAGGAGGATCCAAGAGACCCAGTACTTC. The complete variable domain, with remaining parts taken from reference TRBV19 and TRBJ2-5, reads DGGITQSPKYLFRKEGQNVTLSCEQNLNHDAMYWYRQDPGQGLRLIYYSQIVNDFQKGDIAEGYSVSREKKESFPLTVTSAQKNPTAFYLCASSTRRIQETQYFGPGTRLLVL.

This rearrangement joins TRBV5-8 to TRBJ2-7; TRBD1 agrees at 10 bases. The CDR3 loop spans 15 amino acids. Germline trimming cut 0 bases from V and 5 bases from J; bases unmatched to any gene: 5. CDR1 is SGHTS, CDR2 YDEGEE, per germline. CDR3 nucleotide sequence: TGTGCCAGCAGCTTGGGACAGGGGGCGCGAGACGAGCAGTACTTC. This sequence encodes CASSLGQGARDEQYF.

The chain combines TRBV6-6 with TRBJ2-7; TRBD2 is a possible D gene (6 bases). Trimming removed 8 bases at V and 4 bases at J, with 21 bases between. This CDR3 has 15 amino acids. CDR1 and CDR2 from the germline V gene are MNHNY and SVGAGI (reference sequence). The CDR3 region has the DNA TGTGCCAGCGTAACGTCCGGGACTGGTCCTTACGAGCAGTACTTC. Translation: CASVTSGTGPYEQYF.

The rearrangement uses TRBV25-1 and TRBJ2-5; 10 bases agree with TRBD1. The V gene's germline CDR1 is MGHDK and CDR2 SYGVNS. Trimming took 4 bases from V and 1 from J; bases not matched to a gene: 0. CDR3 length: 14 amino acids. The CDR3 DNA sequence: TGTGCCAGCAGTGGGACAGGGGGCCAAGAGACCCAGTACTTC. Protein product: CASSGTGGQETQYF.

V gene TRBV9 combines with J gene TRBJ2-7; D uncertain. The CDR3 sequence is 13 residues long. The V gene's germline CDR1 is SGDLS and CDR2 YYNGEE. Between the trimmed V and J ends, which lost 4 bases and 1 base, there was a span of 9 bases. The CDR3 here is CASSPSASYEQYF. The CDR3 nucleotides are TGTGCCAGCAGCCCCTCTGCGTCCTACGAGCAGTACTTC.

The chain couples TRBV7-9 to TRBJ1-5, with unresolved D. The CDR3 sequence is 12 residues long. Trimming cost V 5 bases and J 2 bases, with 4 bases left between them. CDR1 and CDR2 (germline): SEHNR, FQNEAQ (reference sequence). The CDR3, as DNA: TGTGCCAGCAGCGCAGGCAATCAGCCCCAGCATTTT. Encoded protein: CASSAGNQPQHF.